This entry describes one TCR beta chain. These data belong to a study of CD8 T cells in Susac syndrome. Per the germline V gene, CDR1 is SQVTM and CDR2 is ANQGSEA. The V gene lost 7 bases and the J gene lost 6 bases, with 10 bases spanning the gap. The CDR3 extends over 11 amino acids. RNA, at about 0.45 to 1 ug, was reverse transcribed with random hexamers. Amplification of TCR beta CDR3 spanned 54 Vbeta and 13 Jbeta via immunoSEQ multiplex PCR. One entry per CDR3 protein results from TCRdb running MiXCR on the immunoSEQ multiplex PCR reads. Among 100,000 to 150,000 distinct CDR3 sequences listed, roughly 95% were seen once. The T cells that were sequenced for TCR beta were CD8+ and CD4+ cells from blood. While CD8+ and CD4+ T cells were isolated negatively, TEMRA cells were enriched by FACS.

This chain uses TRBV29-1 with TRBJ2-1; no clear D. The sample was CD4+ T cells from PBMCs. The receptor was derived from a human donor in good health. CDR3 residues: CSARATNEQFF. The CDR3 coding sequence is TGCAGCGCCCGGGCCACCAATGAGCAGTTCTTC.